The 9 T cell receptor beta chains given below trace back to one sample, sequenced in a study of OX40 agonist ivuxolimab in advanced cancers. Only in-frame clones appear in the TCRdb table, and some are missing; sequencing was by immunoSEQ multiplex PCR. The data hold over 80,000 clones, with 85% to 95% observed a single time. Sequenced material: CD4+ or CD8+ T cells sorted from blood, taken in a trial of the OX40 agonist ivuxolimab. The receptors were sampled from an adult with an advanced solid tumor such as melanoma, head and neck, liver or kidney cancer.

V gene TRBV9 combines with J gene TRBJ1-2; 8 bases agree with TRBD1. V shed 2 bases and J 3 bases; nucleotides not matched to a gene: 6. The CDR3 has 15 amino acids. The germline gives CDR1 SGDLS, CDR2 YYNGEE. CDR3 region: CASSVTYRGDYGYTF. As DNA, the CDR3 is TGTGCCAGCAGCGTTACATACAGGGGGGACTATGGCTACACCTTC. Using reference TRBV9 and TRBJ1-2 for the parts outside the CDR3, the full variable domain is DSGVTQTPKHLITATGQRVTLRCSPRSGDLSVYWYQQSLDQGLQFLIQYYNGEERAKGNILERFSAQQFPDLHSELNLSSLELGDSALYFCASSVTYRGDYGYTFGSGTRLTVV.

As DNA, the CDR3 is TGTGCCAGCCGGACCCTCCAGAAAGAGCAGTACTTC. The encoded protein is CASRTLQKEQYF. The V and J genes are TRBV6-5 and TRBJ2-7, with unresolved D. The CDR3 contains 12 residues. The V end was cut by 8 bases, the J end by 7 bases, with 15 bases between. Germline CDR1 and CDR2: MNHEY and SVGAGI.

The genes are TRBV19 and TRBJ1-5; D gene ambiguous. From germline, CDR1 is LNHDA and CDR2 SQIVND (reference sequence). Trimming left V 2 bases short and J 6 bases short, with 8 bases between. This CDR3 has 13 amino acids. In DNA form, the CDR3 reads TGTGCCAGTAGTATAAACGGGCGTCAGCCCCAGCATTTT. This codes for CASSINGRQPQHF.

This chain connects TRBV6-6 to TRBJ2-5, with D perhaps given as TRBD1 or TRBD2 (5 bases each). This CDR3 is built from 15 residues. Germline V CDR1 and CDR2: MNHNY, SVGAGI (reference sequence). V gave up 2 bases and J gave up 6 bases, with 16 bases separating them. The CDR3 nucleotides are TGTGCCAGCAGTTACGACAATAGGGACGTCCAGACCCAGTACTTC. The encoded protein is CASSYDNRDVQTQYF.

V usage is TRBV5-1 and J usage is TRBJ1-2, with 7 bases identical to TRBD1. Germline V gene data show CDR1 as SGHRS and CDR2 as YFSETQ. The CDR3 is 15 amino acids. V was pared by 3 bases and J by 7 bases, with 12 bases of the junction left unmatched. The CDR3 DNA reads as TGCGCCAGCAGCTGGGACGACAGGGAGGAAAGTGGCTACACCTTC. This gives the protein CASSWDDREESGYTF. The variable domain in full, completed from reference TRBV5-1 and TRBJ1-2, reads KAGVTQTPRYLIKTRGQQVTLSCSPISGHRSVSWYQQTPGQGLQFLFEYFSETQRNKGNFPGRFSGRQFSNSRSEMNVSTLELGDSALYLCASSWDDREESGYTFGSGTRLTVV.

The CDR3 DNA sequence: TGTGCCAGCAGCTTAGAGGGGTTGATGGAGGGAGAGACCCAGTACTTC. This gives the protein CASSLEGLMEGETQYF. The V gene is TRBV7-2, the J gene TRBJ2-5; weak D call: TRBD2 (6 bases). Germline CDR1 and CDR2: SGHTA and FQGNSA. V lost 1 base, J lost 4 bases, and 16 bases lay in between. The CDR3 length is 16 residues.

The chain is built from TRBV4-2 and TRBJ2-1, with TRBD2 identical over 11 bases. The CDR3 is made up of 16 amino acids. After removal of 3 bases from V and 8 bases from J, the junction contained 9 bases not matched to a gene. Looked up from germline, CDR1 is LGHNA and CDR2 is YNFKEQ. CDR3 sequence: CASSQGLAGGPYEQFF. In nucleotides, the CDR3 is TGTGCCAGCAGCCAGGGTTTAGCGGGGGGGCCGTATGAGCAGTTCTTC.

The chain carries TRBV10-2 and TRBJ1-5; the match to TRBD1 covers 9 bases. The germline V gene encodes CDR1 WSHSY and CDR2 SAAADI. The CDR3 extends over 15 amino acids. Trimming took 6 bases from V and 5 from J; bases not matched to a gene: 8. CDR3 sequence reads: CASSPGTGYYQPQHF. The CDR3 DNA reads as TGCGCCAGCAGCCCTGGGACAGGGTATTATCAGCCCCAGCATTTT.

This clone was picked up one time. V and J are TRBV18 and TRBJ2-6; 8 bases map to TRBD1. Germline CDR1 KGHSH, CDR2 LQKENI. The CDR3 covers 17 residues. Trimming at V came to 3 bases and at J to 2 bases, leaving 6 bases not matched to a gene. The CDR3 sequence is CASSPGQGIPGANVLTF. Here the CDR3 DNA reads TGTGCCAGCTCACCCGGACAGGGTATCCCTGGGGCCAACGTCCTGACTTTC.